These T cell receptor beta chains were read from a single sample in a study of T cells expressing NK-cell markers. TCRdb reprocessed the 5' RACE reads and stores each CDR3 protein as one record, lacking DNA. In all, the sample yields some 150,000 distinct CDR3 sequences. The sequenced material came from blood T cells: a sorted CD56 or NKG2C T cell subset, CD4+ or CD8+ T cells, or bulk PBMC T cells (not recorded which). The source is a man between 18 and 35 years old in good health. Each CDR3 is given with its conserved first and last residue. The order of the fields is V gene, CDR3 length, J gene, CDR3 protein.

>TRBV20-1|13|TRBJ2-7
CSARDRYSYEQYF
>TRBV11-2|16|TRBJ2-1
CASSNLVMSPYNEQFF
>TRBV15|15|TRBJ1-2
CATSREVRPGPGYTF
>TRBV29-1|14|TRBJ2-1
CSVKTGEGYNEQFF
>TRBV27|15|TRBJ2-7
CASSSRGTPVDEQYF
>TRBV7-9|13|TRBJ2-2
CASSLESTGELFF
>TRBV9|15|TRBJ2-1
CASSARTSWGNEQFF
>TRBV7-9|15|TRBJ2-1
CASSGGQDPYNEQFF
>TRBV24-1|16|TRBJ2-5
CATSEWTDTLQETQYF
>TRBV12-3/TRBV12-4|13|TRBJ1-2
CASSFSVDYGYTF
>TRBV12-3/TRBV12-4|16|TRBJ2-3
CASSLLAGDGIDTQYF
>TRBV9|13|TRBJ2-2
CASSLPSGGELFF
>TRBV12-3/TRBV12-4|15|TRBJ1-2
CASSLTPGGGGGYTF
>TRBV15|15|TRBJ2-1
CATSGGLAVYNEQFF
>TRBV12-3/TRBV12-4|13|TRBJ1-2
CASSTGTVYGYTF
>TRBV27|15|TRBJ2-3
CASSIIAGGTDTQYF
>TRBV9|16|TRBJ2-1
CASSVAGGDGKYEQFF
>TRBV4-1|15|TRBJ2-5
CASSQDWGERETQYF
>TRBV5-4|15|TRBJ2-7
CASSSALGGAYEQYF
>TRBV12-3/TRBV12-4|15|TRBJ1-1
CASSVQGVGGTEAFF
>TRBV27|15|TRBJ2-2
CASGVGGVNTGELFF
>TRBV7-9|16|TRBJ2-3
CASSLVSGSRADTQYF
>TRBV7-9|15|TRBJ2-5
CASSLAGTDQETQYF
>TRBV6-5|17|TRBJ2-1
CASSNRDSSGLDYEQFF
>TRBV10-3|14|TRBJ2-5
CAISDPGTRETQYF
>TRBV7-8|16|TRBJ2-3
CASSPHREGGTDTQYF
>TRBV20-1|16|TRBJ2-2
CSASDEGRSGTGELFF
>TRBV29-1|17|TRBJ2-2
CSVEDQLGTENTGELFF
>TRBV25-1|15|TRBJ2-1
CASTRPGQSVDEQFF
>TRBV2|12|TRBJ2-7
CASSGDLYEQYF
>TRBV9|13|TRBJ2-5
CASSVDRVETQYF
>TRBV12-3/TRBV12-4|16|TRBJ2-1
CASTKLGLAGYNEQFF
>TRBV7-2|15|TRBJ2-1
CASSLVFGVTVEQFF
>TRBV14|13|TRBJ1-1
CASSQVSGSEAFF
>TRBV13|16|TRBJ1-2
CASSQGQGTRSYGYTF
>TRBV29-1|16|TRBJ2-2
CSAVGLGRKPGRELFF
>TRBV7-2|17|TRBJ2-7
CASTEGWADHLSYEQYF
>TRBV6-2/TRBV6-3|14|TRBJ2-1
CASGDGGGSSEQFF
>TRBV10-1|13|TRBJ2-5
CASSSSLEETQYF
>TRBV6-5|15|TRBJ2-1
CASSYDSGLYNEQFF
>TRBV12-3/TRBV12-4|14|TRBJ2-5
CASSFGPTGETQYF
>TRBV9|14|TRBJ2-2
CASSVSGTTGELFF
>TRBV19|13|TRBJ2-2
CASSIGGGGELFF
>TRBV5-1|15|TRBJ2-5
CASSLFDQGHETQYF
>TRBV20-1|15|TRBJ2-7
CSARVPSGRPREQYF
>TRBV20-1|14|TRBJ1-2
CSARKGAQNYGYTF
>TRBV4-2|15|TRBJ2-7
CASSQDTSGFDEQYF
>TRBV6-1|13|TRBJ1-2
CASTPSRADGYTF
>TRBV20-1|14|TRBJ2-7
CSASQEQVSYEQYF
>TRBV12-3/TRBV12-4|14|TRBJ2-7
CASSPTAGPFGQYF
>TRBV5-6|14|TRBJ2-5
CASSRGQGRETQYF
>TRBV7-9|14|TRBJ2-1
CASSPAQTRNEQFF
>TRBV27|14|TRBJ1-1
CASSSDRVFTEAFF
>TRBV19|16|TRBJ1-1
CASSILTGGQNTEAFF
>TRBV4-1|15|TRBJ1-1
CASSARQGLNTEAFF